This TCR beta chain was sequenced in a study of T cells in narcolepsy. Study summary: Donors had narcolepsy type 1 or type 2, or were healthy controls. Whole-study results and caveats: Same-patient CSF and blood CD4+ T cell clonotypes included HCRT-specific and TRIB2-specific autoreactive ones. No autoreactive T cell clone sequences appeared in some memory CD4+ repertoires.

This clone has only a few counts. Its antigen is not known. The germline V gene has CDR1 LNHDA and CDR2 SQIVND (reference sequence). The CDR3 has 18 amino acids. V gave up 1 base and J gave up 0 bases, with 16 bases separating them. The assay was immunoSEQ multiplex PCR, and TCRdb's table has in-frame clones only and misses some. Among around 30,000 clones listed, under 90% were seen once. This sequence joins TRBV19 and TRBJ1-5; perhaps TRBD1 as D (6 bases). The TCR originated in a human donor with narcolepsy. The sequenced sample was CD45RA- memory CD4+ T cells from PBMCs. The CDR3 DNA is TGTGCCAGTAGTATAGTTCAGGGGCAGCGTTATAGCAATCAGCCCCAGCATTTT. Its protein is CASSIVQGQRYSNQPQHF.